The rows below give T cell receptor beta chains drawn from one sample of a study of cytomegalovirus exposure and HLA in healthy donors. Measured with immunoSEQ multiplex PCR; TCRdb has only the in-frame clones, and not every one. This sample carries roughly 170,000 clones, more than 65% of them seen once, and the ten largest clones take approximately 1.3%. Sequencing was done on a sample of PBMCs. Every receptor here comes from a man aged 25-40 years in good health and CMV-seronegative. Both conserved end residues are part of each CDR3. The order of the fields is CDR3 protein, CDR3 DNA, D gene, clone size, V gene, J gene. A D gene is named only where the DNA matches it firmly. Size values are once, few and many counts, or a class for expanded clones, and some rows have none.

CASSVRAGPIPGGANVLTF	TGTGCCAGCAGCGTCCGGGCAGGGCCCATCCCCGGGGGGGCCAACGTCCTGACTTTC	NA	once	TRBV9	TRBJ2-6
CASSLPSGYEQYF	TGTGCCAGCAGCTTACCTAGCGGATACGAGCAGTACTTC	TRBD2	NA	TRBV5-4	TRBJ2-7
CASSYTETAYGYTF	TGTGCCAGCAGTTACACAGAGACAGCCTATGGCTACACCTTC	NA	once	TRBV6-5	TRBJ1-2
CASSPLQGFSGNTIYF	TGTGCCAGCAGTCCCCTCCAGGGGTTCTCTGGAAACACCATATATTTT	NA	NA	TRBV25-1	TRBJ1-3
CASSFFGSGANVLTF	TGTGCCAGCAGTTTTTTCGGCTCTGGGGCCAACGTCCTGACTTTC	NA	NA	TRBV27	TRBJ2-6
CASSLAGAGNQPQHF	TGTGCCAGCAGTTTAGCGGGGGCGGGCAATCAGCCCCAGCATTTT	NA	NA	TRBV28	TRBJ1-5
CATSRDQTANYGYTF	TGTGCCACCAGCAGAGATCAGACAGCTAACTATGGCTACACCTTC	NA	NA	TRBV15	TRBJ1-2
CASARESGTEAFF	TGTGCCAGCGCCCGGGAATCGGGCACTGAAGCTTTCTTT	NA	few	TRBV27	TRBJ1-1
CASSPLAGASYNEQFF	TGTGCCAGCAGTCCTTTAGCGGGGGCCTCCTACAATGAGCAGTTCTTC	TRBD2	NA	TRBV7-3	TRBJ2-1
CASSPRTGHNTEAFF	TGTGCCAGCTCACCGCGGACAGGACATAACACTGAAGCTTTCTTT	TRBD1	once	TRBV18	TRBJ1-1